This T cell receptor beta chain was observed in a study of T cells in Graves' hyperthyroidism and ophthalmopathy. Diagnosis relied on clinical symptoms, serum thyroxine and TRAb, thyroid ultrasound and orbital computed tomography. Germline lookup yields CDR1 MNHNS and CDR2 SASEGT. Trimming removed 5 bases from V and 1 base from J, with 9 bases in between. The CDR3 extends over 14 amino acids. Of note for this clonotype: Antigen unknown.

General study points: Most thyroid clonotypes with frequency above 0.001 were detected in blood.

Authors of the study amplified TCR beta CDR3 regions from RNA transcripts. The HTBI set primed first-round TCR CDR3 RT-PCR. TCRdb independently ran MiXCR on the multiplex PCR reads; one entry per CDR3 protein. The sample has about 560,000 distinct CDR3 sequences; 15% to 20% are singletons. V is TRBV6-1 and J is TRBJ2-1, with no clear D. The receptor's source is a woman between 18 and 29 years old with Graves' hyperthyroidism. The specimen was blood. CDR3 amino acids: CASSLDLSYNEQFF. In nucleotides, the CDR3 is TGTGCCAGCAGTTTGGATCTTTCCTACAATGAGCAGTTCTTC.